This TCR beta chain was profiled in a study of regulatory T cells in long-lasting Graves disease. Regarding time point: persistent/refractory GD, antithyroid drugs over 5 years with positive TRAb. PBMC-extracted RNA yielded the TCR library. Overall study findings and caveats: Reduced TCR diversity was observed in persistent Graves' patients versus newly diagnosed patients.

With respect to this clonotype: Its antigen remains unknown.

The CDR3 is 15 residues long. The V and J ends lost 10 bases and 5 bases, in that order; junction bases with no gene match: 13. Germline lookup yields CDR1 MDHEN and CDR2 SYDVKM. Construction of the TCR beta libraries employed iRepertoire HTBI primers in conjunction with Arm-PCR of CDR3 regions. TCRdb called the multiplex PCR reads again in MiXCR, with one record for every CDR3 protein. Of about 660,000 distinct CDR3 sequences detected, around 30% appear once; the ten largest clones hold 40% to 55%. This chain joins TRBV28 and TRBJ2-5, with 10 nucleotides matching TRBD2. The material was peripheral blood mononuclear cells (PBMCs), obtained when the disease was refractory, from a patient treated with antithyroid drugs. This receptor was identified in a female donor with Graves disease. The CDR3 bases are TGTGCCAACCAGACTAGCGGGCCGGGTTTGGAGACCCAGTACTTC. Amino acids: CANQTSGPGLETQYF.